This T cell receptor beta chain was found in a study of metastatic and nonmetastatic thyroid tumors. Study summary: The authors compared repertoires across blood and tumor or nodule tissue from malignant and benign thyroid patients. Study results and limitations: A significant increase in TCR beta diversity was reportedly seen in malignant thyroid tumors relative to benign nodules, in blood and tumor.

Prior to thyroid surgery, none of the patients had received any treatment. The germline V gene encodes CDR1 SGHRS and CDR2 YFSETQ. The CDR3 runs to 15 residues. With 2 bases removed from V and 8 bases from J, the gap between germline ends came to 14 bases. By share, this clone ranks as medium-sized (0.01 to 0.1%). As yet, its antigen is unknown. Under the authors' procedure: A classifier for distant metastasis in papillary thyroid cancer was constructed using CDR3 differences observed across clinicopathological groups. TCRdb re-clonotyped the PCR reads through MiXCR. The V and J calls come from TCRdb's annotation, not from the publication. The table lists around 7,100 clones, 25% to 35% of them singletons.

Sequencing was performed on adjacent normal tissue. The TCR comes from a female donor with papillary thyroid cancer or a benign thyroid nodule (not recorded which). Some clones in this sample may be carry-over from other donors' samples. The genes are TRBV5-1 and TRBJ1-6; D is perhaps TRBD1 (5 bases). The chain's CDR3 is CASSLGTEIHSPLHF. The DNA for the CDR3 is TGCGCCAGCAGCTTAGGGACGGAGATACATTCACCCCTCCACTTT.